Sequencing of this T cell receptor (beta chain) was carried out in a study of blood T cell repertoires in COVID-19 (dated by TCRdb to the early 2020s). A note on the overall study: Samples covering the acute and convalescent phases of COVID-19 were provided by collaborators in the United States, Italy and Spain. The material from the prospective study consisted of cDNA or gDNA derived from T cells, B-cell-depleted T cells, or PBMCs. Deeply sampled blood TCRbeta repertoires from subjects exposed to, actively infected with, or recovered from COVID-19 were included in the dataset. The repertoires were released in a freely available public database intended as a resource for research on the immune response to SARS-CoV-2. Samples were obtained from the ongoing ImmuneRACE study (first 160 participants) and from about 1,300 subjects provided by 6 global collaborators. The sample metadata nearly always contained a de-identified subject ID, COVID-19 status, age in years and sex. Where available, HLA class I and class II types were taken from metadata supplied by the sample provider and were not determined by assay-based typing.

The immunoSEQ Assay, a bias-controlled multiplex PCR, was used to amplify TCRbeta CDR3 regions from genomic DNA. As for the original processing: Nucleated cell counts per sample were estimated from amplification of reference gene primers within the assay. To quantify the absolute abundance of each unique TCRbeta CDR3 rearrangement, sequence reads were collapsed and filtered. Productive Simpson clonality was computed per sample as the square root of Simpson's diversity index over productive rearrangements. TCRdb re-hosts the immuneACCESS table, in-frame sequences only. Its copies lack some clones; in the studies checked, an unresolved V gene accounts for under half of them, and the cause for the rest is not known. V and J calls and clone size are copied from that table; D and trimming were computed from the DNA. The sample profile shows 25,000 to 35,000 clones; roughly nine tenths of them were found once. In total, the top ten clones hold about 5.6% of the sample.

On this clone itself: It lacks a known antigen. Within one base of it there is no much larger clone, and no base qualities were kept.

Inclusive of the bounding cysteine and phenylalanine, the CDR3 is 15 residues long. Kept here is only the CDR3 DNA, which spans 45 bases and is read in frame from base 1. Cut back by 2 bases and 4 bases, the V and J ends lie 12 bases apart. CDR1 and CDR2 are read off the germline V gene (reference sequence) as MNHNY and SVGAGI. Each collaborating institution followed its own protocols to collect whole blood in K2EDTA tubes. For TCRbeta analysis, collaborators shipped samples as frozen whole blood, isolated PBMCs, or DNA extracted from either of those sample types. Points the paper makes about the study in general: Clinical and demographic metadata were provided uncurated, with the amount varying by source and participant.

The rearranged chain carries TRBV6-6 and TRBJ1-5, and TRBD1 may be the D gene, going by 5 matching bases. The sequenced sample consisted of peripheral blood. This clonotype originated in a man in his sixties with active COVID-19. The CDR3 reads CASSYPRVGNQPQHF. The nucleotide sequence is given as TGTGCCAGCAGTTACCCCAGGGTTGGTAATCAGCCCCAGCATTTT.